A single sample is the source of the 9 T cell receptor beta chains below, sequenced in a study of PD-1 blockade in classical Hodgkin lymphoma. Patients all relapsed after autologous stem cell transplantation, and there was variation in brentuximab vedotin exposure. TCRdb's table, derived via immunoSEQ multiplex PCR, lists solely in-frame clones and lacks some. The sample includes 40,000 to 50,000 clones, over 75% seen only once; the top ten take 13%. Sequencing used peripheral blood mononuclear cells (PBMCs), obtained at baseline. The source is a human donor with classical Hodgkin lymphoma.

In the case of this clone: A read error may account for a junction end that differs from germline. The chain links TRBV7-9 to TRBJ1-3; D gene uncertain. The CDR3 length is 14 residues. Germline V gene lookup returns CDR1 SEHNR and CDR2 FQNEAQ (reference sequence). CDR3 in amino acids: CASTLRNSGNTIYF. CDR3 in DNA: TGTGCCAGCACCTTACGGAACTCTGGAAACACCATATATTTT.

The chain couples TRBV9 to TRBJ2-3, with TRBD2 matching over 15 bases. Germline V CDR1 and CDR2: SGDLS, YYNGEE. J was trimmed by 4 bases and V by 0 bases; bases with no gene match: 3. The CDR3 has 17 residues. DNA for the CDR3: TGTGCCAGCAGCGTAGGGACTAGCGGGGGGGCCGCAGATACGCAGTATTTT. It specifies CASSVGTSGGAADTQYF.

This sequence joins TRBV6-5 and TRBJ1-2; the D gene is possibly TRBD1 (6 bases). Per germline, CDR1 MNHEY and CDR2 SVGAGI. Trimming removed 2 bases from V and 3 bases from J, with 13 bases in between. The CDR3 is 15 residues long. The CDR3 is CASSYTGGQDYGYTF. The DNA of the CDR3 is TGTGCCAGCAGTTACACGGGGGGCCAAGACTATGGCTACACCTTC.

The CDR3, as DNA: TGCGCCAGCAGCCAGCATCCCCGAGGACCCACGAGGTTGAACTATGGCTACACCTTC. As protein: CASSQHPRGPTRLNYGYTF. The chain couples TRBV4-3 to TRBJ1-2; D unresolved. V was cut by 3 bases and J by 2 bases, with 25 bases left in between. The germline gives CDR1 LGHNA, CDR2 YSLEER. The CDR3 sequence is 19 residues long.

V is TRBV2 and J is TRBJ1-5; D is uncertain. The CDR3 is made up of 14 amino acids. Trimming shortened V by 2 bases and J by 3 bases, and 8 bases separated the two germline ends. Germline assignment: CDR1 SNHLY and CDR2 FYNNEI. The CDR3: CASSETEVNQPQHF. The DNA for the CDR3 is TGTGCCAGCAGTGAAACAGAGGTCAATCAGCCCCAGCATTTT. Full variable domain (remainder filled in from reference TRBV2 and TRBJ1-5): EPEVTQTPSHQVTQMGQEVILRCVPISNHLYFYWYRQILGQKVEFLVSFYNNEISEKSEIFDDQFSVERPDGSNFTLKIRSTKLEDSAMYFCASSETEVNQPQHFGDGTRLSIL.

The gene calls are TRBV11-2 and TRBJ1-2, with D hard to call. The CDR3 spans 12 residues. V was cut by 3 bases and J by 5 bases, with 7 bases left in between. CDR1 SGHAT and CDR2 FQNNGV come from the germline V gene. CDR3 in amino acids: CASSLMGYGYTF. DNA of the CDR3: TGTGCCAGCAGCTTGATGGGATATGGCTACACCTTC.

The gene calls are TRBV5-6 and TRBJ1-4, with TRBD1 matching over 10 bases. The CDR3 totals 15 residues. The germline CDR1 and CDR2 sequences are SGHDT and YYEEEE. J was trimmed by 5 bases and V by 4 bases; bases with no gene match: 5. CDR3 DNA sequence: TGTGCCAGCAGCCGAACGACAGGGGGCAATGAAAAACTGTTTTTT. This codes for CASSRTTGGNEKLFF.

The V call is TRBV6-6, the J call TRBJ1-2, with D unclear. Looked up from germline, CDR1 is MNHNY and CDR2 is SVGAGI (reference sequence). Trimming removed 7 bases from V and 4 bases from J, with 13 bases in between. The length of the CDR3 is 13 residues. The CDR3 DNA sequence: TGTGCCAGCACCACTCGCATCGGCTATGGCTACACCTTC. As protein: CASTTRIGYGYTF.

This chain connects TRBV5-4 to TRBJ2-3; D may correspond to TRBD1 or TRBD2 (7 bases each). The germline V gene has CDR1 SGHNT and CDR2 YYREEE (reference sequence). Between the trimmed V and J ends, which lost 5 bases and 5 bases, there was a span of 15 bases. The CDR3 runs 14 residues. Here the CDR3 reads CASRITGEGDTQYF. CDR3 in DNA: TGTGCCAGCAGGATTACAGGGGAGGGAGATACGCAGTATTTT.